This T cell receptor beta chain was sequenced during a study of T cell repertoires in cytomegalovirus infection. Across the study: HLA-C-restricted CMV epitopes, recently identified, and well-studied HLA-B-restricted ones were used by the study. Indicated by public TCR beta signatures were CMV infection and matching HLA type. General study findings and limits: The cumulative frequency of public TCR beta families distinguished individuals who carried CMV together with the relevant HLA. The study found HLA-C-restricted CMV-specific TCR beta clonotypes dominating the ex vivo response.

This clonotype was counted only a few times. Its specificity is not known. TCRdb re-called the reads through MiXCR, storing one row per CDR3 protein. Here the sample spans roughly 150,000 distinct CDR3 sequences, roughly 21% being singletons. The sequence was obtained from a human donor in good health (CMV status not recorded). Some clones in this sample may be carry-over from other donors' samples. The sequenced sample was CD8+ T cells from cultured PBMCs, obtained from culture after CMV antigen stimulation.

The CDR3 region has the DNA TGTGCCAGCAGCTCGCGGGGGGGCACAGATACGCAGTATTTT. Translation: CASSSRGGTDTQYF. The chain carries TRBV7-2 and TRBJ2-3; TRBD2 agrees at 8 bases. The CDR3 totals 14 residues. Germline CDR1 SGHTA, CDR2 FQGNSA. J was trimmed by 1 base and V by 4 bases; bases with no gene match: 1.